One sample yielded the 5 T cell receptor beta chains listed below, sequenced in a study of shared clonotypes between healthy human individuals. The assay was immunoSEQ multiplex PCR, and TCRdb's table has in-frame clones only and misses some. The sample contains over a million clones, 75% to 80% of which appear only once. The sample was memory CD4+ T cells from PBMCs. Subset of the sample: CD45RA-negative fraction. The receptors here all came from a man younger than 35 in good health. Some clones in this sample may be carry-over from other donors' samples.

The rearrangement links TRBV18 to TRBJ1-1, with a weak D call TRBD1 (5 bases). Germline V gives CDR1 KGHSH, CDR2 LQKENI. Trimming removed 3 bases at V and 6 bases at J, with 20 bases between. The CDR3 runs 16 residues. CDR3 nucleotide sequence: TGTGCCAGCTCACCCGGAACAGGCGAGTGGGGTCCTGAAGCTTTCTTT. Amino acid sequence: CASSPGTGEWGPEAFF.

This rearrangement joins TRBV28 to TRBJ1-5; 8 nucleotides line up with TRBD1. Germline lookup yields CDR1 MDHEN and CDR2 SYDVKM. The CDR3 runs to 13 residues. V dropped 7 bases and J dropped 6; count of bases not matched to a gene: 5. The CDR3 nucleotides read TGTGCCAGCACCACAGGGGGACGTCAGCCCCAGCATTTT. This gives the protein CASTTGGRQPQHF. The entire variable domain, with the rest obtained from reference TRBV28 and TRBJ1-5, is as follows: DVKVTQSSRYLVKRTGEKVFLECVQDMDHENMFWYRQDPGLGLRLIYFSYDVKMKEKGDIPEGYSVSREKKERFSLILESASTNQTSMYLCASTTGGRQPQHFGDGTRLSIL.

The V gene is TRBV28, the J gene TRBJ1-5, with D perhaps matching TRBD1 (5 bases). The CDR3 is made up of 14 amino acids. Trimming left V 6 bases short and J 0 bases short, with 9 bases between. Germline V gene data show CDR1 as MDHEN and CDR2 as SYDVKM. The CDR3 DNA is TGTGCCAGCAGGACAGTCGATAGCAATCAGCCCCAGCATTTT. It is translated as CASRTVDSNQPQHF.

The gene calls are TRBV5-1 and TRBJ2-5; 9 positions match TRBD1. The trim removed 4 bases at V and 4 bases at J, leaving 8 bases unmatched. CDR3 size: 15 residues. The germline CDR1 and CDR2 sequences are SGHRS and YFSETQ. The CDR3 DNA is TGCGCCAGCAGCAAAACAGGGGGCAGGGGAGAGACCCAGTACTTC. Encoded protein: CASSKTGGRGETQYF.

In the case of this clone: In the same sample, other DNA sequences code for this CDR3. As DNA, the CDR3 is TGTGCCAGCAGCCGGGACAGGGGGCGATACGAGCAGTACTTC. Residues: CASSRDRGRYEQYF. The chain links TRBV7-2 to TRBJ2-7; 12 bases line up with TRBD1. Germline V gene sequence: CDR1 SGHTA, CDR2 FQGNSA. The CDR3 is made up of 14 amino acids. V trimming: 5 bases; J trimming: 4 bases; junction bases outside the gene matches: 3.